The 18 T cell receptor beta chains listed next were all sequenced from one sample in a study of blood T cell repertoires in COVID-19. Only in-frame clones appear in the TCRdb table, and some are missing; sequencing was by immunoSEQ multiplex PCR. In the table there are fewer than 350,000 clones, 85% of which are singletons. Sequenced input: PBMCs or T cells enriched from blood (not recorded which). The receptors come from a woman between 45 and 65 years old who had recovered from COVID-19.

This chain's CDR3 is CASSSDRGSIDTQYF. The CDR3 region has the DNA TGCGCCAGCAGCTCCGACAGGGGGTCGATAGATACGCAGTATTTT. This rearrangement joins TRBV5-1 to TRBJ2-3; 9 bases fit TRBD1. This CDR3 comprises 15 residues. The junction had 7 bases not matched to a gene; V was cut back by 3 bases and J by 5 bases. The germline V gene has CDR1 SGHRS and CDR2 YFSETQ.

The CDR3 loop is CASSPRTGGTNEQFF. As DNA, the CDR3 is TGTGCCAGCAGCCCACGGACAGGGGGCACCAATGAGCAGTTCTTC. The chain employs TRBV3-1 (or the pseudogene TRBV3-2) and TRBJ2-1; 11 bases fit TRBD1. This CDR3 is 15 amino acids long. Looked up from germline, CDR1 is LGHDT and CDR2 is YNNKEL (reference sequence). After removal of 4 bases from V and 6 bases from J, the junction contained 5 bases not matched to a gene.

The chain joins TRBV15 to TRBJ2-5; 7 bases align to TRBD2. Germline V CDR1 and CDR2: LNHNV, YYDKDF (reference sequence). With 6 bases clipped from V and 4 bases from J, the junction kept 5 bases outside the gene matches. This CDR3 is 13 amino acids long. CDR3 sequence (DNA): TGTGCCACCAGTAGCGGGCAGGCAGAGACCCAGTACTTC. Encoded protein: CATSSGQAETQYF.

The rearrangement joins TRBV7-2 to TRBJ2-7; 8 bases are shared with TRBD1. Trimming at V came to 4 bases and at J to 6 bases, leaving 8 bases not matched to a gene. This CDR3 spans 14 amino acids. The germline gives CDR1 SGHTA, CDR2 FQGNSA. The CDR3 coding sequence is TGTGCCAGCAGCTCACAGGGGGATCGGCGCGAGCAGTACTTC. Protein: CASSSQGDRREQYF. Full variable domain (outside the CDR3, taken from reference TRBV7-2 and TRBJ2-7): GAGVSQSPSNKVTEKGKDVELRCDPISGHTALYWYRQSLGQGLEFLIYFQGNSAPDKSGLPSDRFSAERTGGSVSTLTIQRTQQEDSAVYLCASSSQGDRREQYFGPGTRLTVT.

This clone was recorded a few times. The chain joins TRBV4-1 to TRBJ2-1; 9 bases agree with TRBD2. J lost 0 bases, V lost 4 bases, and 1 base had no gene match. CDR1 is MGHRA, CDR2 YSYEKL, per germline. This CDR3 spans 15 amino acids. CDR3 loop: CASSLSGSSYNEQFF. As DNA, the CDR3 is TGCGCCAGCAGCCTTAGCGGGAGCTCCTACAATGAGCAGTTCTTC.

The chain joins TRBV28 to TRBJ2-3; 7 bases align to TRBD1. V gave up 5 bases and J gave up 14 bases; unmatched junction bases: 10. The CDR3 has 12 amino acids. CDR1 is MDHEN, CDR2 SYDVKM, per germline. The CDR3 DNA reads as TGTGCCAGCAGTCGAAGGGGGCCCCTCCGGTATTTT. This sequence encodes CASSRRGPLRYF.

The chain employs TRBV5-6 and TRBJ1-5, with TRBD1 as a possible D gene (5 bases). CDR3 length equals 18 residues. Germline V lookup: CDR1 SGHDT, CDR2 YYEEEE. The ends were cut back, 4 bases at V and 1 base at J, with 21 bases in the middle. The CDR3 coding sequence is TGTGCCAGCAGCCGGACCGTGGGGATCAGGGTCAGCAATCAGCCCCAGCATTTT. Translated, it gives CASSRTVGIRVSNQPQHF.

The CDR3 bases are TGTGCCAGCACTTATCCAGATACGCAGTATTTT. Its protein product is CASTYPDTQYF. The rearrangement links TRBV5-8 to TRBJ2-3, with unresolved D. The CDR3 is 11 amino acids. V was cut by 6 bases and J by 4 bases, with 6 bases left in between. Per germline, CDR1 SGHTS and CDR2 YDEGEE.

The chain has TRBV2 and TRBJ1-1, with 9 positions matching TRBD1. Germline V CDR1 and CDR2: SNHLY, FYNNEI. The V segment lost 6 bases and the J segment 6 bases; nucleotides outside the gene matches: 17. The CDR3 has 17 residues. CDR3 in DNA: TGTGCCAGCAGGGAACCATACAGGGGGCGACCCCCGTCTGAAGCTTTCTTT. Its protein is CASREPYRGRPPSEAFF.

This rearrangement joins TRBV3-1 (or the pseudogene TRBV3-2) to TRBJ1-3, with 9 positions matching TRBD1. V shed 5 bases and J 1 base; nucleotides not matched to a gene: 6. The CDR3 covers 16 residues. The germline gives CDR1 LGHDT, CDR2 YNNKEL (reference sequence). DNA for the CDR3: TGTGCCAGCAGCGATCGGACAGGGGCTTCTGGAAACACCATATATTTT. This sequence encodes CASSDRTGASGNTIYF.

The V and J genes are TRBV7-2 and TRBJ1-4; possible D gene TRBD1, 6 bases. The V end was cut by 3 bases, the J end by 5 bases, with 10 bases between. CDR1 and CDR2 (germline): SGHTA, FQGNSA. The CDR3 is made up of 14 amino acids. The CDR3 loop reads CASSLGTNNEKLFF. CDR3 DNA: TGTGCCAGCAGCTTGGGGACAAACAATGAAAAACTGTTTTTT.

The J gene is TRBJ1-3, the V gene TRBV4-1, with 7 nucleotides matching TRBD1. The CDR3 runs 16 residues. CDR1 MGHRA and CDR2 YSYEKL come from the germline V gene. The ends lost 0 bases at V and 0 bases at J; junction bases unmatched: 2. CDR3 coding DNA: TGCGCCAGCAGCCAAGATCGGGACAGCTCTGGAAACACCATATATTTT. It yields the protein CASSQDRDSSGNTIYF.

The chain couples TRBV30 to TRBJ1-2, with D tentatively TRBD1 (5 bases). The CDR3 has 13 amino acids. Per germline, CDR1 GTSNPN and CDR2 SVGIG (reference sequence). V lost 5 bases and J 0 bases, leaving 10 bases between the germline ends. The CDR3, as DNA: TGTGCCTGGGCGTCGACAGCTAACTATGGCTACACCTTC. Protein sequence: CAWASTANYGYTF.

This clone was seen just once. The V gene is TRBV7-8, the J gene TRBJ1-3, with 7 bases that match TRBD1. Germline assignment: CDR1 SGHVS and CDR2 FQNEAQ. This CDR3 has 17 residues. Losses at the gene ends were 2 bases for V and 0 bases for J; bases not matched to a gene: 7. CDR3 amino acids: CASSLPSTGTSGNTIYF. The CDR3 nucleotides are TGTGCCAGCAGCTTACCCTCGACAGGGACCTCTGGAAACACCATATATTTT.

The chain is built from TRBV2 and TRBJ1-5; D gene unclear. Per the germline V gene, CDR1 is SNHLY and CDR2 is FYNNEI. The length of the CDR3 is 16 residues. Between the trimmed V and J ends, which lost 3 bases and 0 bases, there was a span of 12 bases. The CDR3 protein is CASSERERYSNQPQHF. CDR3 DNA sequence: TGTGCCAGCAGTGAGAGGGAACGTTATAGCAATCAGCCCCAGCATTTT.

This chain uses TRBV4-2 with TRBJ2-5; D may be TRBD2 (5 bases). In germline, CDR1 is LGHNA, CDR2 YNFKEQ. Trimming left V 2 bases short and J 2 bases short, with 6 bases between. This CDR3 is built from 13 residues. This CDR3 reads CASSQRGQETQYF. The CDR3, as DNA: TGTGCCAGCAGCCAACGGGGACAAGAGACCCAGTACTTC.

The genes are TRBV7-2 and TRBJ2-7; D perhaps matches TRBD1 (5 bases). The CDR3 runs to 16 residues. V was cut by 0 bases and J by 5 bases, with 17 bases left in between. Germline assignment: CDR1 SGHTA and CDR2 FQGNSA. Here the CDR3 reads CASSLAVGAISNEQYF. The CDR3 region has the DNA TGTGCCAGCAGCTTAGCCGTAGGGGCGATAAGTAACGAGCAGTACTTC.

The rearrangement links TRBV27 to TRBJ2-7; the match to TRBD1 covers 9 bases. Germline CDR1 reads MNHEY; CDR2 reads SMNVEV (reference sequence). CDR3 size: 12 residues. V shed 5 bases and J 10 bases; nucleotides not matched to a gene: 6. The DNA of the CDR3 is TGTGCCAGCAGTACAGGGGGCCCTATTCAGTACTTC. It encodes CASSTGGPIQYF.